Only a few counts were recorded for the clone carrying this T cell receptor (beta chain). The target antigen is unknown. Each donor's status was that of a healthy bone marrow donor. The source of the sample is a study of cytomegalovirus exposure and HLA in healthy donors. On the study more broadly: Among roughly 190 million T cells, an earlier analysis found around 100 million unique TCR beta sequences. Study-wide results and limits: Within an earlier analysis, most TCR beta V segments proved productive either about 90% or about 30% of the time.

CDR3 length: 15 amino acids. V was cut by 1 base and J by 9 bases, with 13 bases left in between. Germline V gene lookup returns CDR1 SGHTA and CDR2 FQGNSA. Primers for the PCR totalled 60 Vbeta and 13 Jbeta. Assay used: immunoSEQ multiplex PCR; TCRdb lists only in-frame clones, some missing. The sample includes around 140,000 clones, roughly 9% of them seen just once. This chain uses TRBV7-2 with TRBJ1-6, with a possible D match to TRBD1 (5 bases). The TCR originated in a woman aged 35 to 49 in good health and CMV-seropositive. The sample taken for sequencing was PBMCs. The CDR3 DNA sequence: TGTGCCAGCAGCTTAGGGGGGGGGATGGCTTCACCCCTCCACTTT. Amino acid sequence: CASSLGGGMASPLHF.